The 13 T cell receptor beta chains reported below all come from one sample, sequenced in a study of blood T cell repertoires in COVID-19 (TCRdb year 2020). Library method: the immunoSEQ multiplex PCR assay. TCRdb re-hosts the immuneACCESS table, in-frame sequences only. Its copies lack some clones; in the studies checked, an unresolved V gene accounts for under half of them, and the cause for the rest is not known. Present in this sample are about 430,000 clones, approximately 90% of which were seen just once. The ten biggest clones cover 1.1% of the sample. The sample taken for sequencing was PBMCs or T cells enriched from blood (not recorded which). The receptors come from a man younger than 45 who had recovered from COVID-19.

The J gene is TRBJ1-1, the V gene TRBV29-1; 10 bases fit TRBD1. In germline, CDR1 is SQVTM, CDR2 ANQGSEA. The length of the CDR3 is 12 residues. Trimming removed 4 bases from V and 11 bases from J; junction bases left unmatched: 7. CDR3 sequence (DNA): TGCAGCGTTGGGGACAGGGGCAGGAGGGCTTTCTTT. Its protein is CSVGDRGRRAFF. Variable domain in full (rest from reference TRBV29-1 and TRBJ1-1): SAVISQKPSRDICQRGTSLTIQCQVDSQVTMMFWYRQQPGQSLTLIATANQGSEATYESGFVIDKFPISRPNLTFSTLTVSNMSPEDSSIYLCSVGDRGRRAFFGQGTRLTVV.

CDR3: CSVEGGTGRTEAFF. The CDR3 DNA follows: TGCAGCGTTGAAGGGGGGACAGGGAGGACTGAAGCTTTCTTT. This chain connects TRBV29-1 to TRBJ1-1, with 9 positions matching TRBD1. The germline V gene has CDR1 SQVTM and CDR2 ANQGSEA. The trim removed 1 base at V and 5 bases at J, leaving 5 bases unmatched. The CDR3 is made up of 14 amino acids.

This clone was picked up a small number of times. The V gene is TRBV15, the J gene TRBJ1-5; D not certain. Germline V CDR1 and CDR2: LNHNV, YYDKDF (reference sequence). CDR3 length equals 15 residues. V lost 2 bases and J lost 2, with 10 bases in between. The CDR3 here is CATSRSGLRNQPQHF. In nucleotides, the CDR3 is TGTGCCACCAGCAGATCAGGACTGCGCAATCAGCCCCAGCATTTT.

This chain links TRBV10-3 with TRBJ2-3, with TRBD2 matching 10 bases. The CDR3 extends over 17 amino acids. CDR1 and CDR2 (germline): ENHRY, SYGVKD. V lost 5 bases, J lost 2 bases, and 10 bases stayed unmatched. The CDR3 coding sequence is TGTGCCATCAGTACCCCCTCCCTAGCGGGAGCCACAGATACGCAGTATTTT. Translation gives CAISTPSLAGATDTQYF.

The chain is built from TRBV2 and TRBJ2-2; TRBD1 matches 8 bases. Per the germline V gene, CDR1 is SNHLY and CDR2 is FYNNEI. V shed 6 bases, J shed 5 bases, and the junction held 8 bases outside the gene matches. This CDR3 comprises 15 residues. The CDR3 loop reads CASRGDRTLTGELFF. In nucleotides, the CDR3 is TGTGCCAGCAGGGGGGACAGGACCTTGACCGGGGAGCTGTTTTTT.

The rearrangement uses TRBV11-2 and TRBJ2-4; 10 bases map to TRBD2. CDR1 is SGHAT, CDR2 FQNNGV, per germline. V lost 0 bases and J lost 3; bases outside the gene matches: 14. This CDR3 region has 20 residues. The CDR3 loop reads CASSLDGSSGRVGVKNIQYF. CDR3 nucleotide sequence: TGTGCCAGCAGCTTAGATGGGTCTAGCGGGAGAGTAGGAGTCAAAAACATTCAGTACTTC.

This chain links TRBV30 with TRBJ1-1, with 9 bases lining up with TRBD1. The ends lost 2 bases at V and 1 base at J; junction bases unmatched: 2. The CDR3 contains 14 residues. Per the germline V gene, CDR1 is GTSNPN and CDR2 is SVGIG (reference sequence). CDR3: CAWSRDRENTEAFF. The CDR3 DNA follows: TGTGCCTGGAGTCGGGACAGGGAGAACACTGAAGCTTTCTTT.

The chain combines TRBV27 with TRBJ2-5; TRBD1 might be the D (5 bases). CDR3 length: 13 residues. In germline, CDR1 is MNHEY, CDR2 SMNVEV (reference sequence). V lost 4 bases to trimming and J lost 1 base, with 7 bases between them. This CDR3 reads CASSWTLQETQYF. In DNA form, the CDR3 reads TGTGCCAGCAGTTGGACACTCCAAGAGACCCAGTACTTC.

The DNA for the CDR3 is TGTGCCAGTGAAGACAGCATGAACACTGAAGCTTTCTTT. This sequence encodes CASEDSMNTEAFF. The rearrangement links TRBV28 to TRBJ1-1; weak D call: TRBD1 (5 bases). Between the trimmed V and J ends, which lost 9 bases and 0 bases, there was a span of 11 bases. Germline V gene sequence: CDR1 MDHEN, CDR2 SYDVKM. The CDR3 consists of 13 residues. Supplemented by reference TRBV28 and TRBJ1-1, the full variable domain reads DVKVTQSSRYLVKRTGEKVFLECVQDMDHENMFWYRQDPGLGLRLIYFSYDVKMKEKGDIPEGYSVSREKKERFSLILESASTNQTSMYLCASEDSMNTEAFFGQGTRLTVV.

The chain employs TRBV28 and TRBJ1-5; D not resolved. The germline V and J ends were trimmed by 3 bases and 3 bases, with 9 bases remaining between them. Germline assignment: CDR1 MDHEN and CDR2 SYDVKM. This CDR3 contains 14 residues. CDR3 sequence: CASSFGQFNQPQHF. The CDR3 DNA reads TGTGCCAGCAGTTTTGGGCAGTTCAATCAGCCCCAGCATTTT. Supplemented by reference TRBV28 and TRBJ1-5, the full variable domain reads DVKVTQSSRYLVKRTGEKVFLECVQDMDHENMFWYRQDPGLGLRLIYFSYDVKMKEKGDIPEGYSVSREKKERFSLILESASTNQTSMYLCASSFGQFNQPQHFGDGTRLSIL.

V gene TRBV9 combines with J gene TRBJ1-2; D unclear. Germline V gene lookup returns CDR1 SGDLS and CDR2 YYNGEE. This CDR3 region has 14 residues. V was pared by 0 bases and J by 4 bases, with 10 bases between. Here the CDR3 DNA reads TGTGCCAGCAGCGTAGTGACATACTCCTATGGCTACACCTTC. The encoded protein is CASSVVTYSYGYTF.

The chain recombines TRBV7-8 with TRBJ2-2; D is undetermined. CDR1 and CDR2 (germline): SGHVS, FQNEAQ. The CDR3 contains 12 residues. V lost 10 bases and J lost 2, with 8 bases in between. The chain's CDR3 is CATSRNTGELFF. CDR3 DNA sequence: TGTGCCACCTCCCGTAACACCGGGGAGCTGTTTTTT.

V is TRBV7-2 and J is TRBJ2-3; 14 nucleotides align to TRBD2. The CDR3 covers 16 residues. Germline lookup yields CDR1 SGHTA and CDR2 FQGNSA. Unmatched junction bases numbered 7, after V lost 3 bases and J lost 8 bases. The CDR3 nucleotides read TGTGCCAGCAGCTTCGGACTAGCGGGAGGAGCAGCTACGCAGTATTTT. Translating it yields CASSFGLAGGAATQYF.